The present T cell receptor (beta chain) was sequenced within a study of regulatory T cells in long-lasting Graves disease. This clonotype was seen many times. The CDR3 extends over 12 amino acids. CDR1 and CDR2 from the germline V gene are SGHTA and FQGNSA. Through Arm-PCR of CDR3 regions and iRepertoire HTBI primers, TCR beta libraries were built. TCRdb analysed the multiplex PCR reads with MiXCR anew, one entry per CDR3 protein. The profile shows some 370,000 distinct CDR3 sequences, 12% of them singletons. Time point denoted: newly diagnosed GD, antithyroid drugs for less than 3 months. Extracted PBMC RNA gave rise to the TCR library. In addition, the sample was reused for a study of T cells in Graves' hyperthyroidism and ophthalmopathy. In that study: RT-PCR in the first round (using the HTBI primer set) targeted the TCR CDR3.

The sequencing used peripheral blood mononuclear cells (PBMCs), collected at new diagnosis, from a patient treated with antithyroid drugs. The chain combines TRBV7-2 with TRBJ2-3; 9 bases fit TRBD2. The source of this sequence is a woman between 18 and 30 years old with Graves disease. The CDR3 loop is CYLAGGLDTQYF. The CDR3 DNA follows: TGTTATTTGGCGGGGGGGTTAGATACGCAGTATTTT.